The clone carrying this T cell receptor (beta chain) was observed once. These data belong to a study of PD-1 blockade in classical Hodgkin lymphoma. Assay used: immunoSEQ multiplex PCR; TCRdb lists only in-frame clones, some missing. Of about 28,000 clones in the sample, around four fifths are singletons; the top ten hold about a fifth. From germline, CDR1 is MDHEN and CDR2 SYDVKM. This CDR3 is built from 17 residues. Losses at the gene ends were 5 bases for V and 7 bases for J; bases not matched to a gene: 15. No patient escaped relapse after autologous stem cell transplantation, and brentuximab vedotin exposure varied.

Material: peripheral blood mononuclear cells (PBMCs), obtained before the second cycle of nivolumab. The V call is TRBV28, the J call TRBJ2-2; 8 nucleotides agree with TRBD2. The receptor was derived from a human donor with classical Hodgkin lymphoma. The DNA for the CDR3 is TGTGCCAGCAGTCCCCCCGGAGAGCGGGGGATGGGCGGGGAGCTGTTTTTT. Translation: CASSPPGERGMGGELFF.